This T cell receptor (beta chain) was sequenced in a study of PD-1 blockade in classical Hodgkin lymphoma (TCRdb year 2020). Concerning the study at large: Nivolumab dosing was 3 mg/kg intravenously every 2 weeks, continuing until either disease progression or unacceptable toxicity. The study used TCR beta sequencing and CyTOF to define a peripheral blood immune signature of response to PD-1 blockade in classical Hodgkin lymphoma.

After removal of 4 bases from V and 5 bases from J, the junction retains 11 bases not matched to a gene. Taken from cysteine to phenylalanine, the CDR3 has 16 residues. CDR3 DNA only is kept here, 48 bases in frame from base 1. The germline V gene supplies CDR1 SGHRS and CDR2 YFSETQ. This specimen's time point label, interpreted: cycle 1 day 1 (C1D1), immediately before nivolumab initiation. All trial patients had relapsed after autologous stem cell transplantation, with cohorts A, B and C differing in prior brentuximab vedotin exposure. The trial cohort comprised about 60 patients with relapsed/refractory classical Hodgkin lymphoma whose best overall responses were complete response, partial response or progressive disease. Single-agent nivolumab was administered to trial patients in the multi-cohort phase II CheckMate 205 trial. An independent review committee assessed best overall response by applying the 2007 International Working Group response criteria. Trial PBMCs were obtained immediately prior to nivolumab initiation (C1D1) and on therapy at cycle 2 day 1 and cycle 4 day 1. After peripheral blood was drawn into 8 mL Vacutainer Cell Preparation Tubes, PBMCs were isolated by centrifugation and then cryopreserved.

Genomic DNA was extracted with the Qiagen DNeasy kit from unsorted PBMCs and from negatively selected CD4+ and CD8+ fractions. TCR beta CDR3 regions were amplified by immunoSEQ multiplex PCR using primers annealing to V and J segments. A synthetic immune receptor repertoire was used to minimize amplification bias, and any residual bias was removed computationally once sequencing was done. In the source study's methods: Custom Python scripts were used to quantify repertoire diversity as the Shannon entropy index. Unsorted, CD4+ and CD8+ repertoires were analyzed separately, except for combined analyses in which CD4+ and CD8+ sequences were merged in silico. Clonal expansion was defined as a frequency increase of at least 2-fold after treatment compared with C1D1, and clones undetected at baseline were assigned a pseudocount of 0.5. Singleton clones were defined as clones with 0 or 1 copy at C1D1, and non-singleton clones were defined as clones with 2 or more copies. Clones expanded in unsorted samples were labelled as CD4+, CD8+ or unknown by matching protein sequences in sorted samples from the same patient. Wilcoxon tests on paired samples were used to test diversity changes from C1D1 to C4D1. Imported from immuneACCESS, the table was reduced by TCRdb to in-frame sequences with V and J called. These copies leave out some clones; in studies compared against another copy, an unresolved V gene accounts for under half, and the cause of the remainder is not known. That table gives V, J and clone size, and the DNA gave D and trimming. This sample lists around 96,000 clones; over 70% were detected once. Over 9% of the sample belongs to the ten largest clones.

What the work shows at the level of the full study, not this receptor alone: Newly diagnosed patients were reported to have lower baseline TCR diversity than healthy donors, and relapsed/refractory patients were reported to have lower baseline TCR diversity still. Lower diversity was seen in patients whose nivolumab began less than 1 year after ASCT, and these patients were left out of later analyses so that immune reconstitution would not confound the results. By C4D1, a significant rise was seen in CD4+ TCR diversity but not in CD8+ TCR diversity (p=0.0027 vs p=0.16), and the rise was most apparent among complete responders (p=0.02). The study covered only a single clinical trial cohort, and the causes of the repertoire differences, possibly disease activity or prior therapy, were still not defined. Among trial patients, those achieving complete response had baseline diversity similar to that of newly diagnosed patients, while diversity was significantly lower in partial responders and progressors.

To note about this clone: Its antigen is unknown. Base-call qualities are not available, and no considerably larger clone is one nucleotide away.

The receptor was derived from a human donor with classical Hodgkin lymphoma. Recombination connected TRBV5-1 to TRBJ2-5; TRBD1 matches 10 bases in the middle. This sample comprised peripheral blood mononuclear cells (PBMCs), obtained at baseline. The CDR3 region reads CASSLTTTGGYETQYF. The DNA reads TGCGCCAGCAGCCTGACTACGACAGGGGGCTATGAGACCCAGTACTTC. The full variable domain, with segments outside the CDR3 supplied by the reference TRBV5-1 and TRBJ2-5 proteins, appears as KAGVTQTPRYLIKTRGQQVTLSCSPISGHRSVSWYQQTPGQGLQFLFEYFSETQRNKGNFPGRFSGRQFSNSRSEMNVSTLELGDSALYLCASSLTTTGGYETQYFGPGTRLLVL.